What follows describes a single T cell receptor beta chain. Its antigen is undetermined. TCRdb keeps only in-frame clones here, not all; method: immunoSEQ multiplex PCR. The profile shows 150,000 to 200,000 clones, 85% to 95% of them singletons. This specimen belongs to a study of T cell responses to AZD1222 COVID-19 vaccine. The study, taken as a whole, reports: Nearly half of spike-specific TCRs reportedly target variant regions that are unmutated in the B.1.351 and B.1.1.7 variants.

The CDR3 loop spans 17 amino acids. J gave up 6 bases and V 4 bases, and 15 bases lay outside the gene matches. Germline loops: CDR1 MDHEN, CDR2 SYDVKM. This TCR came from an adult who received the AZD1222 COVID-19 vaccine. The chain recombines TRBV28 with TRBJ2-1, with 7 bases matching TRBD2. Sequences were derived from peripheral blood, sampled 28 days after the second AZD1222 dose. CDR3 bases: TGTGCCAGCAGTTCCCTATTTGACGGGGGGTCCGGCAATGAGCAGTTCTTC. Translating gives CASSSLFDGGSGNEQFF.